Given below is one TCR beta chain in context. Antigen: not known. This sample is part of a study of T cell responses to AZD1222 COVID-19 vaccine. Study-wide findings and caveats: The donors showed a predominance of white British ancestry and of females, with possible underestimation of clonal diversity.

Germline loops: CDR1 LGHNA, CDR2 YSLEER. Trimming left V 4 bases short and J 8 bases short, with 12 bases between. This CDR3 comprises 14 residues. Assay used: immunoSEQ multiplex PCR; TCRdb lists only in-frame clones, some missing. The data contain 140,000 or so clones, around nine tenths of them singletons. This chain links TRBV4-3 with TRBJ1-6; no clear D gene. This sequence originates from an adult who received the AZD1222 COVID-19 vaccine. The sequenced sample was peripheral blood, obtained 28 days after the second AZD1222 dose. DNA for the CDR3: TGCGCCAGCAGCCTCCGGTGGAGGGATTCACCCCTCCACTTT. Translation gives CASSLRWRDSPLHF.